These 25 T cell receptor beta chains share one sample of origin, sequenced in a study of cytomegalovirus exposure and HLA in healthy donors (TCRdb year 2017). The receptor library was made with the immunoSEQ multiplex PCR assay. The multiplex PCR relied on a mix of 60 forward primers for TCR Vbeta segments and 13 reverse primers for TCR Jbeta segments. TCRdb took this table from immuneACCESS and kept in-frame rearrangements with V and J called. Such tables lack part of the clones; where checked against another copy, unresolved V genes explain under half of the gap, and the rest is unexplained. The sample table records about 210,000 clones; about four fifths of these occur just once. Of the sample, 6% falls within the top ten clones. The sequenced material came from PBMCs. The receptors come from a man between 40 and 49 years old in good health and CMV-seropositive.

Only a few counts were recorded for this clone. The chain joins TRBV4-2 to TRBJ2-5; TRBD2 agrees at 7 bases. V shed 1 base and J 4 bases; nucleotides not matched to a gene: 12. Looked up from germline, CDR1 is LGHNA and CDR2 is YNFKEQ. The CDR3 totals 17 residues. CDR3 DNA sequence: TGTGCCAGCAGCCAAGGCGGGAGTGGAGTGGAGGGAGAGACCCAGTACTTC. The encoded protein is CASSQGGSGVEGETQYF.

The genes are TRBV15 and TRBJ2-4; the match to TRBD1 covers 9 bases. This CDR3 has 17 residues. V shed 0 bases, J shed 8 bases, and the junction held 11 bases outside the gene matches. Germline V lookup: CDR1 LNHNV, CDR2 YYDKDF (reference sequence). DNA for the CDR3: TGTGCCACCAGCAGAGACTACTCCGGGACAGGGACGGACATTCAGTACTTC. It specifies CATSRDYSGTGTDIQYF.

The CDR3 coding sequence is TGCAGTGCTCCGCGATACAATGAGCAGTTCTTC. As protein: CSAPRYNEQFF. The V gene is TRBV20-1, the J gene TRBJ2-1; no clear D gene. V dropped 5 bases and J dropped 4 bases, with 6 bases sitting between them. This CDR3 contains 11 residues. Germline V gene data show CDR1 as DFQATT and CDR2 as SNEGSKA (reference sequence).

The chain employs TRBV28 and TRBJ1-1; D is unclear. Trimming took off 2 bases at V and 3 bases at J, with 7 bases between the two ends. This CDR3 region has 13 residues. Germline-derived CDR1 and CDR2 are MDHEN and SYDVKM. The CDR3 region is CASSLQVDTEAFF. CDR3 sequence (DNA): TGTGCCAGCAGTTTACAGGTTGACACTGAAGCTTTCTTT. The whole variable domain, remainder taken from reference TRBV28 and TRBJ1-1, is DVKVTQSSRYLVKRTGEKVFLECVQDMDHENMFWYRQDPGLGLRLIYFSYDVKMKEKGDIPEGYSVSREKKERFSLILESASTNQTSMYLCASSLQVDTEAFFGQGTRLTVV.

V gene TRBV15 combines with J gene TRBJ2-1; weak D call: TRBD1 (8 bases). The CDR3 has 17 residues. Germline V lookup: CDR1 LNHNV, CDR2 YYDKDF (reference sequence). Trimming removed 1 base at V and 4 bases at J, with 17 bases between. CDR3 sequence (DNA): TGTGCCACCAGCAGAGTGGGGAGGGACAGGCCTTACAATGAGCAGTTCTTC. It encodes CATSRVGRDRPYNEQFF.

The rearrangement uses TRBV4-1 and TRBJ2-1, with 8 bases aligning to TRBD1. This CDR3 has 16 amino acids. Germline assignment: CDR1 MGHRA and CDR2 YSYEKL. The ends lost 0 bases at V and 8 bases at J; junction bases unmatched: 9. The CDR3 region has the DNA TGCGCCAGCAGCCAAGATTGGACAGGGAGTATTGATGAGCAGTTCTTC. Protein: CASSQDWTGSIDEQFF.

This clone was observed a few times. The rearrangement links TRBV6-1 to TRBJ2-3; TRBD2 matches 9 bases. The germline gives CDR1 MNHNS, CDR2 SASEGT. This CDR3 is built from 15 residues. With V trimmed by 1 base and J by 4 bases, 3 bases remained unmatched. CDR3 DNA: TGTGCCAGCAGTGAAGTAGCGGGAGCTCCAGATACGCAGTATTTT. Its protein product is CASSEVAGAPDTQYF.

The V and J genes are TRBV5-6 and TRBJ2-7; TRBD1 aligns across 10 bases. V gave up 4 bases and J gave up 0 bases; unmatched junction bases: 4. Germline CDR1 is SGHDT and CDR2 is YYEEEE. CDR3 length equals 15 residues. DNA of the CDR3: TGTGCCAGCAGCGGGGACAGGGGAGGCTCCTACGAGCAGTACGTC. Amino acid sequence: CASSGDRGGSYEQYV.

The chain recombines TRBV15 with TRBJ1-4; 7 bases fit TRBD1. Germline assignment: CDR1 LNHNV and CDR2 YYDKDF (reference sequence). There are 16 residues in the CDR3. V shed 2 bases and J 3 bases; nucleotides not matched to a gene: 6. The CDR3 loop reads CATSRTLTGPNEKLFF. The CDR3 nucleotides are TGTGCCACCAGCAGAACCTTGACAGGGCCTAATGAAAAACTGTTTTTT. Together with reference TRBV15 and TRBJ1-4, the CDR3 gives the full variable domain: DAMVIQNPRYQVTQFGKPVTLSCSQTLNHNVMYWYQQKSSQAPKLLFHYYDKDFNNEADTPDNFQSRRPNTSFCFLDIRSPGLGDTAMYLCATSRTLTGPNEKLFFGSGTQLSVL.

V is TRBV6-1 and J is TRBJ2-2; D is undetermined. V was cut by 7 bases and J by 2 bases, with 8 bases left in between. Germline V gene sequence: CDR1 MNHNS, CDR2 SASEGT. This CDR3 spans 13 amino acids. CDR3 coding DNA: TGTGCCAGCAATTTCCGTAACACCGGGGAGCTGTTTTTT. It specifies CASNFRNTGELFF.

The chain joins TRBV6-4 to TRBJ2-2; 10 bases agree with TRBD1. The CDR3 contains 16 residues. Germline lookup yields CDR1 MRHNA and CDR2 SNTAGT. The trim removed 5 bases at V and 4 bases at J, leaving 7 bases unmatched. CDR3 in DNA: TGTGCCAGCAGTCTTGGACAGGGGGTCGCCACCGGGGAGCTGTTTTTT. It encodes CASSLGQGVATGELFF.

V usage is TRBV6-4 and J usage is TRBJ2-1; no clear D gene. The V and J ends lost 5 bases and 8 bases respectively, with 13 bases between them. Germline lookup yields CDR1 MRHNA and CDR2 SNTAGT. This CDR3 region has 13 residues. CDR3 loop: CASSPVLGYEQFF. The CDR3 DNA reads TGTGCCAGCAGTCCGGTCCTCGGGTATGAGCAGTTCTTC.

The count of this clone is one. The chain has TRBV10-2 and TRBJ2-1, with 9 bases aligning to TRBD2. Unmatched junction bases numbered 14, after V lost 10 bases and J lost 7 bases. Germline CDR1 and CDR2: WSHSY and SAAADI. CDR3 length: 15 amino acids. CDR3 in amino acids: CATHGLAGVENEQFF. The CDR3 DNA reads as TGCGCCACCCATGGATTAGCGGGAGTCGAAAATGAGCAGTTCTTC.

A few counts support this clone. The rearrangement joins TRBV4-2 to TRBJ2-6; 7 bases match TRBD1. The CDR3 runs 18 residues. Germline values: CDR1 LGHNA, CDR2 YNFKEQ. The junction had 7 bases not matched to a gene; V was cut back by 2 bases and J by 0 bases. The CDR3 sequence is CASSQRQGSNSGANVLTF. The CDR3 region has the DNA TGTGCCAGCAGCCAACGACAGGGCTCAAACTCTGGGGCCAACGTCCTGACTTTC.

Written as DNA, the CDR3 is TGCGCCAGCAAGCCAGACAATTTTTACAATGAGCAGTTCTTC. It encodes CASKPDNFYNEQFF. This chain uses TRBV10-2 with TRBJ2-1; the D is unclear. This CDR3 spans 14 amino acids. The V end was cut by 7 bases, the J end by 4 bases, with 14 bases between. Germline V gene sequence: CDR1 WSHSY, CDR2 SAAADI.

The V call is TRBV7-7, the J call TRBJ2-1; 7 bases align to TRBD2. Trimming at V came to 1 base and at J to 1 base, leaving 4 bases not matched to a gene. Germline V gene sequence: CDR1 SSHAT, CDR2 FNYEAQ (reference sequence). This CDR3 is 16 amino acids long. The CDR3 loop reads CASSLGGSGSYNEQFF. CDR3 coding DNA: TGTGCCAGCAGCTTAGGCGGGAGCGGGTCCTACAATGAGCAGTTCTTC.

The J gene is TRBJ1-3, the V gene TRBV4-1; 10 bases line up with TRBD1. CDR1 and CDR2 (germline): MGHRA, YSYEKL. There are 19 residues in the CDR3. V lost 4 bases to trimming and J lost 2 bases; unmatched junction nucleotides: 14. The DNA of the CDR3 is TGCGCCAGCAGCCCCGGACCCCCGGGACAGGGGCTTCCTGGAAACACCATATATTTT. Amino acid sequence: CASSPGPPGQGLPGNTIYF.

The chain combines TRBV27 with TRBJ1-4, with D uncertain. Germline V gene sequence: CDR1 MNHEY, CDR2 SMNVEV (reference sequence). Trimming removed 2 bases from V and 2 bases from J, with 12 bases in between. The length of the CDR3 is 16 residues. CDR3 loop: CASSLRSGRTNEKLFF. The CDR3 region has the DNA TGTGCCAGCAGTTTACGCTCGGGGAGGACTAATGAAAAACTGTTTTTT.

This chain links TRBV10-3 with TRBJ2-7; maybe TRBD1 (6 bases). Germline V gives CDR1 ENHRY, CDR2 SYGVKD. CDR3 length equals 12 residues. The V and J ends lost 2 bases and 6 bases respectively, with 8 bases between them. The CDR3 spells CAISEAGVEQYV. As DNA, the CDR3 is TGTGCCATCAGTGAGGCAGGGGTCGAGCAGTACGTC.

V usage is TRBV6-1 and J usage is TRBJ2-7; 11 nucleotides agree with TRBD1. CDR1 and CDR2 from the germline V gene are MNHNS and SASEGT. The junction had 10 bases not matched to a gene; V was cut back by 6 bases and J by 6 bases. The CDR3 covers 15 residues. CDR3 in amino acids: CASRPSRTGGGEQYF. The CDR3 coding sequence is TGTGCCAGCAGACCTTCCCGGACAGGGGGCGGCGAGCAGTACTTC.

This clone occurred once. V gene TRBV5-1 combines with J gene TRBJ2-7; the match to TRBD2 covers 12 bases. Germline V gene data show CDR1 as SGHRS and CDR2 as YFSETQ. The CDR3 totals 18 residues. V was pared by 4 bases and J by 2 bases, with 13 bases of the junction left unmatched. The CDR3 here is CASSLGASGRAHAYEQYF. In DNA, the CDR3 is TGCGCCAGCAGCCTCGGGGCTAGCGGGAGGGCCCACGCCTACGAGCAGTACTTC.

The rearrangement links TRBV29-1 to TRBJ2-3, with 11 bases identical to TRBD2. V shed 6 bases, J shed 0 bases, and the junction held 8 bases outside the gene matches. Germline V gene data show CDR1 as SQVTM and CDR2 as ANQGSEA. The CDR3 is 16 amino acids. The CDR3 DNA reads as TGCAGCGTCCCTCCGCGACTAGCGGGGAGCACAGATACGCAGTATTTT. Protein sequence: CSVPPRLAGSTDTQYF.

This clone has just a few counts. V and J are TRBV7-9 and TRBJ2-1, with TRBD2 matching over 9 bases. The CDR3 spans 14 residues. The trim removed 7 bases at V and 10 bases at J, leaving 11 bases unmatched. Germline values: CDR1 SEHNR, CDR2 FQNEAQ (reference sequence). The CDR3: CASIKVAGVDEQFF. As DNA, the CDR3 is TGTGCCAGCATAAAGGTAGCGGGAGTGGACGAGCAGTTCTTC.

The genes are TRBV27 and TRBJ2-1; TRBD2 matches 10 bases. The CDR3 totals 17 residues. Per the germline V gene, CDR1 is MNHEY and CDR2 is SMNVEV (reference sequence). The junction had 12 bases not matched to a gene; V was cut back by 9 bases and J by 1 base. The CDR3 nucleotides are TGTGCCAGTGGTACTAGCGGGGAGAAACTTTCCTACAATGAGCAGTTCTTC. It specifies CASGTSGEKLSYNEQFF.

This clone came up a few times. CDR3 amino acids: CASSARGNYGYTF. In nucleotides, the CDR3 is TGTGCCAGCAGTGCACGGGGGAACTATGGCTACACCTTC. The chain joins TRBV27 to TRBJ1-2; possible D gene TRBD1, 5 bases. The V end was cut by 5 bases, the J end by 2 bases, with 9 bases between. Germline V lookup: CDR1 MNHEY, CDR2 SMNVEV (reference sequence). The CDR3 totals 13 residues.